This is a list of T cell receptor beta chains from one sample in a study of preoperative IRX-2 immunotherapy in early breast cancer. The protocol was immunoSEQ multiplex PCR, while the TCRdb copy is restricted to in-frame clones and leaves out a portion. The sample holds 32,000 or so clones, roughly four fifths seen once. The sample was lymph node tissue, taken from a patient treated with IRX-2 immunotherapy. These receptors came from a human donor with breast cancer. CDR3s include the opening cysteine and the closing phenylalanine or tryptophan. A D gene is named only where the DNA matches it firmly. Clone sizes are given selectively: once, few, many, or a class where the clone is expanded.

>TRBV30|TRBJ1-1|.|.
CAWVRDRNTEAFF
TGTGCCTGGGTCCGAGACAGGAACACTGAAGCTTTCTTT
>TRBV14|TRBJ2-7|.|.
CASSQASVSEQYF
TGTGCCAGCAGCCAAGCCTCCGTTTCCGAGCAGTACTTC
>TRBV5-1|TRBJ2-1|.|.
CASSWTESSYNEQFF
TGCGCCAGCAGCTGGACCGAGAGCTCCTACAATGAGCAGTTCTTC
>TRBV6-8|TRBJ2-1|.|.
CASSHARDSSHRNEQFF
TGTGCCAGCAGTCACGCCCGGGACTCCTCTCATAGGAATGAGCAGTTCTTC
>TRBV28|TRBJ1-5|.|.
CASTGDGGVNQPQHF
TGTGCCAGCACGGGAGACGGAGGAGTAAATCAGCCCCAGCATTTT
>TRBV29-1|TRBJ2-2|.|.
CSVAVRGYWTGELFF
TGCAGCGTTGCGGTTCGGGGCTATTGGACCGGGGAGCTGTTTTTT
>TRBV30|TRBJ2-7|.|few
CAWSRKGDEQYF
TGTGCCTGGAGCCGGAAGGGGGACGAGCAGTACTTC
>TRBV6-4|TRBJ2-1|.|.
CASSYSESPYNEQFF
TGTGCCAGCAGTTACTCGGAATCACCCTACAATGAGCAGTTCTTC
>TRBV18|TRBJ2-5|TRBD2|.
CASSPWEGIQETQYF
TGTGCCAGCTCACCATGGGAGGGGATCCAAGAGACCCAGTACTTC
>TRBV5-1|TRBJ1-6|.|.
CASGAAVDNSPLHF
TGCGCCAGCGGGGCCGCCGTTGATAATTCACCCCTCCACTTT